A single sample gave rise to the 24 T cell receptor beta chains below, sequenced in a study of shared clonotypes between healthy human individuals (TCRdb year 2020). For the CD8 naive samples, CD45RO-negative cells were positively selected for CCR7, yielding a CD45RA+CCR7+ population from which TemRA cells were excluded. The library was made by the immunoSEQ multiplex PCR assay. Not all clones reach the TCRdb copy of this immuneACCESS table, which keeps in-frame sequences only. Checked studies attribute under half of the gap to unresolved V genes and leave the rest unexplained. Recorded for this sample are about 1.9 million clones; around 93% of them occurred a single time. Together, the top ten hold around 1.7% of the sample. The sample taken for sequencing was naive CD8+ T cells from PBMCs. What this sample's cell subset or site label stands for: CD45RA+CCR7+. The receptor set was obtained from a man between 18 and 35 years old in good health. Some clones in this sample may be carry-over from other donors' samples.

The rearrangement links TRBV7-2 to TRBJ2-1, with TRBD1 matching over 7 bases. The CDR3 runs to 13 residues. Germline V gene data show CDR1 as SGHTA and CDR2 as FQGNSA. V gave up 1 base and J gave up 10 bases; unmatched junction bases: 4. CDR3 sequence (DNA): TGTGCCAGCAGCTTAGTTGACAGGGCAGAGCAGTTCTTC. Translation: CASSLVDRAEQFF.

The CDR3 bases are TGTGCCAGCAGTTACGAAATTGGGGACACTGAAGCTTTCTTT. It yields the protein CASSYEIGDTEAFF. V is TRBV6-5 and J is TRBJ1-1; D remains unclear. The CDR3 totals 14 residues. V lost 2 bases and J 3 bases, leaving 10 bases between the germline ends. Per the germline V gene, CDR1 is MNHEY and CDR2 is SVGAGI.

This chain connects TRBV7-8 to TRBJ2-7; D is undetermined. V was cut by 5 bases and J by 5 bases, with 16 bases left in between. Per germline, CDR1 SGHVS and CDR2 FQNEAQ. The CDR3 totals 14 residues. The CDR3 spells CASSAVLWSDEQYF. The CDR3 region has the DNA TGTGCCAGCAGCGCAGTCCTCTGGAGCGACGAGCAGTACTTC.

The chain joins TRBV15 to TRBJ2-1; 8 bases are shared with TRBD2. This CDR3 comprises 16 residues. The V gene's germline CDR1 is LNHNV and CDR2 YYDKDF (reference sequence). V lost 3 bases to trimming and J lost 9 bases; unmatched junction nucleotides: 13. CDR3 bases: TGTGCCACCAGCAGCCCGGCGGACGGGAGGGCCGTTGAGCAGTTCTTC. Translation: CATSSPADGRAVEQFF.

In DNA form, the CDR3 reads TGTGCCAGCAGCTTCCGGGATCCCAAACCTGGGGAGCTGTTTTTT. Encoded protein: CASSFRDPKPGELFF. The V gene is TRBV7-9, the J gene TRBJ2-2, with a possible D match to TRBD2 (5 bases). The V gene lost 3 bases and the J gene lost 8 bases, with 16 bases spanning the gap. Germline lookup yields CDR1 SEHNR and CDR2 FQNEAQ (reference sequence). The CDR3 sequence is 15 residues long.

The chain joins TRBV28 to TRBJ1-1; tentatively, D is TRBD1 (5 bases). V lost 2 bases to trimming and J lost 6 bases, with 19 bases between them. The CDR3 is 16 amino acids. Germline V gives CDR1 MDHEN, CDR2 SYDVKM. Here the CDR3 DNA reads TGTGCCAGCAGTTTAGAGGCGGGGACGGGGCGCCCTGAAGCTTTCTTT. Translated: CASSLEAGTGRPEAFF.

The CDR3 is CATSGWLRQGTGNTIYF. The CDR3 DNA reads TGTGCCACCAGCGGGTGGTTAAGGCAGGGGACAGGAAACACCATATATTTT. The V gene is TRBV15, the J gene TRBJ1-3, with a possible D match to TRBD1 (6 bases). Germline V gene data show CDR1 as LNHNV and CDR2 as YYDKDF (reference sequence). The CDR3 has 17 residues. Trimming removed 5 bases at V and 4 bases at J, with 21 bases between.

A word on this clone: Other DNA sequences from this sample encode an identical CDR3 as well. The rearrangement uses TRBV7-9 and TRBJ1-1; 7 bases agree with TRBD1. Germline V lookup: CDR1 SEHNR, CDR2 FQNEAQ (reference sequence). J was trimmed by 3 bases and V by 0 bases; bases with no gene match: 1. The CDR3 is 14 amino acids. As DNA, the CDR3 is TGTGCCAGCAGCTTAGCAGGGGGCTACACTGAAGCTTTCTTT. This sequence encodes CASSLAGGYTEAFF. Full variable domain (missing parts from reference TRBV7-9 and TRBJ1-1): DTGVSQNPRHKITKRGQNVTFRCDPISEHNRLYWYRQTLGQGPEFLTYFQNEAQLEKSRLLSDRFSAERPKGSFSTLEIQRTEQGDSAMYLCASSLAGGYTEAFFGQGTRLTVV.

V usage is TRBV19 and J usage is TRBJ2-2; no clear D. The V gene lost 4 bases and the J gene lost 2 bases, with 11 bases spanning the gap. This CDR3 is 15 amino acids long. CDR1 and CDR2 from the germline V gene are LNHDA and SQIVND (reference sequence). CDR3 sequence reads: CASSTWAINTGELFF. As DNA, the CDR3 is TGTGCCAGTAGTACATGGGCCATAAACACCGGGGAGCTGTTTTTT.

In nucleotides, the CDR3 is TGTGCCAGCAGCGCGGGCCCCTACGAGCAGTACTTC. Residues: CASSAGPYEQYF. The J gene is TRBJ2-7, the V gene TRBV9; D ambiguous. With 3 bases removed from V and 2 bases from J, the gap between germline ends came to 6 bases. The germline V gene has CDR1 SGDLS and CDR2 YYNGEE. The CDR3 has 12 residues.

The J gene is TRBJ2-1, the V gene TRBV7-8; D may be TRBD2 (5 bases). Germline values: CDR1 SGHVS, CDR2 FQNEAQ. CDR3 length equals 12 residues. The germline V and J ends were trimmed by 5 bases and 10 bases, with 12 bases remaining between them. In nucleotides, the CDR3 is TGTGCCAGCAGCCCTCCCCCGGGGGAGCAGTTCTTC. This translates into CASSPPPGEQFF.

The chain joins TRBV4-1 to TRBJ1-1; no definite D call. CDR3 length: 15 residues. Deletions cut 4 bases from V and 0 bases from J, with 12 bases between. CDR1 and CDR2 from the germline V gene are MGHRA and YSYEKL. The CDR3 region is CASSPMDGLNTEAFF. CDR3 in DNA: TGCGCCAGCAGCCCGATGGACGGTTTGAACACTGAAGCTTTCTTT.

The rearrangement uses TRBV4-2 and TRBJ2-2; D may be TRBD1 (6 bases). The ends were cut back, 0 bases at V and 5 bases at J, with 19 bases in the middle. The CDR3 is made up of 18 amino acids. The germline CDR1 and CDR2 sequences are LGHNA and YNFKEQ. DNA of the CDR3: TGTGCCAGCAGCCAAGAGAGTCAGGAACAGGGTTGGACCGGGGAGCTGTTTTTT. Translating it yields CASSQESQEQGWTGELFF.

On this clone itself: Other nucleotide sequences from this sample produce the same CDR3. The CDR3 DNA follows: TGTGCCAGCAGCCCCGGGACAGCAACTAATGAAAAACTGTTTTTT. This sequence encodes CASSPGTATNEKLFF. The V call is TRBV7-6, the J call TRBJ1-4, with 7 bases fitting TRBD1. This CDR3 is built from 15 residues. Germline V gene data show CDR1 as SGHVS and CDR2 as FNYEAQ. The ends lost 5 bases at V and 0 bases at J; junction bases unmatched: 3.

This clone was detected only a few times. CDR3 region: CATQWRGGNEQFF. In DNA, the CDR3 is TGTGCCACTCAATGGAGGGGCGGCAATGAGCAGTTCTTC. The V call is TRBV19, the J call TRBJ2-1; TRBD2 might be the D (6 bases). Germline CDR1 and CDR2: LNHDA and SQIVND (reference sequence). Between the trimmed V and J ends, which lost 10 bases and 6 bases, there was a span of 16 bases. There are 13 residues in the CDR3.

This chain joins TRBV2 and TRBJ1-1; TRBD1 is a possible D gene (5 bases). Germline lookup yields CDR1 SNHLY and CDR2 FYNNEI. V was pared by 11 bases and J by 5 bases, with 15 bases between. The CDR3 is 12 amino acids. The CDR3 loop reads CASGSLSTEAFF. The CDR3 nucleotides read TGTGCCTCAGGGTCTCTGTCTACTGAAGCTTTCTTT.

V usage is TRBV29-1 and J usage is TRBJ2-7; 9 bases are shared with TRBD1. The CDR3 covers 20 residues. From germline, CDR1 is SQVTM and CDR2 ANQGSEA. V lost 6 bases, J lost 2 bases, and 26 bases stayed unmatched. For the CDR3, the DNA is TGCAGCGTAGAATCTACCTGGGGGGGACAGGGTGATGGACGGGCCTACGAGCAGTACTTC. Translation: CSVESTWGGQGDGRAYEQYF.

CDR3 nucleotides: TGTGCCAGCAGCTTAGTGACTAGCGGGATGTGGAATGAGCAGTTCTTC. Translated, it gives CASSLVTSGMWNEQFF. This chain uses TRBV13 with TRBJ2-1, with TRBD2 matching over 11 bases. The CDR3 is 16 residues long. Germline V gives CDR1 PRHDT, CDR2 FYEKMQ (reference sequence). V gave up 1 base and J gave up 7 bases; unmatched junction bases: 6.

This clone has just a few counts. The J gene is TRBJ1-4, the V gene TRBV4-3; D possibly corresponds to TRBD1 (5 bases). Trimming cost V 4 bases and J 8 bases, with 20 bases left between them. The CDR3 has 16 residues. CDR1 and CDR2 from the germline V gene are LGHNA and YSLEER. The chain's CDR3 is CASSPQPGGSGEKLFF. The CDR3 coding sequence is TGCGCCAGCAGCCCACAGCCCGGGGGGTCGGGGGAAAAACTGTTTTTT.

About this clone: Additional DNA sequences in this sample encode the identical CDR3. The chain carries TRBV5-1 and TRBJ2-7; D may match TRBD1 or TRBD2 (5 bases each). This CDR3 has 13 amino acids. V lost 4 bases, J lost 3 bases, and 11 bases lay in between. CDR1 is SGHRS and CDR2 is YFSETQ in the germline V gene. As DNA, the CDR3 is TGCGCCAGCAGCCTGGGACGTAGCTACGAGCAGTACTTC. It codes for CASSLGRSYEQYF.

V is TRBV28 and J is TRBJ1-1; D remains ambiguous. The CDR3 extends over 15 amino acids. The V gene lost 4 bases and the J gene lost 3 bases, with 15 bases spanning the gap. The germline gives CDR1 MDHEN, CDR2 SYDVKM. The CDR3 loop is CASSSITMRDTEAFF. DNA for the CDR3: TGTGCCAGCAGTTCGATCACGATGAGGGACACTGAAGCTTTCTTT.

The genes are TRBV5-6 and TRBJ2-2; 8 nucleotides align to TRBD1. The CDR3 is made up of 16 amino acids. Germline-derived CDR1 and CDR2 are SGHDT and YYEEEE. Germline trimming cut 2 bases from V and 5 bases from J; bases unmatched to any gene: 8. CDR3 DNA: TGTGCCAGCAGCTTCGGGACAGGTTATCTTACCGGGGAGCTGTTTTTT. It is translated as CASSFGTGYLTGELFF.

This chain joins TRBV11-3 and TRBJ2-1; the match to TRBD2 covers 11 bases. The germline V gene has CDR1 SGHNT and CDR2 YENEEA. V lost 5 bases to trimming and J lost 4 bases; unmatched junction nucleotides: 7. This CDR3 has 16 amino acids. The CDR3 region has the DNA TGTGCCAGCAGCCCGTTAGCGGGAGGGCCATACAATGAGCAGTTCTTC. This codes for CASSPLAGGPYNEQFF.

The J gene is TRBJ1-2, the V gene TRBV4-1; 7 bases map to TRBD1. Germline V gene data show CDR1 as MGHRA and CDR2 as YSYEKL. The CDR3 loop spans 14 amino acids. Losses at the gene ends were 4 bases for V and 8 bases for J; bases not matched to a gene: 10. CDR3 protein: CASSRHRGAEGYTF. In DNA form, the CDR3 reads TGCGCCAGCAGCCGACACAGGGGCGCGGAGGGCTACACCTTC.